The 19 T cell receptor beta chains reported below all come from one sample, sequenced in a study of chemoradiotherapy in HPV16-positive cancers. Profiled with immunoSEQ multiplex PCR; TCRdb holds only in-frame clones, not every one. The profile shows about 6,900 clones, 85% to 90% of them singletons. This specimen consisted of tumor tissue, obtained from a patient who underwent chemoradiotherapy. Receptors originate from a human donor with HPV-associated anogenital cancer.

V is TRBV6-5 and J is TRBJ2-7, with D perhaps TRBD1 or TRBD2 (5 bases each). This CDR3 is built from 14 residues. Germline assignment: CDR1 MNHEY and CDR2 SVGAGI. The V end lost 2 bases, the J end lost 3 bases, and 11 bases lay between the germline ends. The CDR3: CASSYGGQGYEQYF. Written as DNA, the CDR3 is TGTGCCAGCAGTTACGGGGGTCAGGGCTACGAGCAGTACTTC.

The V call is TRBV7-8, the J call TRBJ2-7; 10 nucleotides align to TRBD2. Germline loops: CDR1 SGHVS, CDR2 FQNEAQ. The CDR3 is made up of 14 amino acids. J was trimmed by 3 bases and V by 3 bases; bases with no gene match: 2. In DNA, the CDR3 is TGTGCCAGCAGCTTCGGACTAGCGGACTACGAGCAGTACTTC. It translates to CASSFGLADYEQYF.

The chain combines TRBV7-9 with TRBJ2-2; D is unresolved. Between the trimmed V and J ends, which lost 2 bases and 5 bases, there was a span of 3 bases. Germline V gene lookup returns CDR1 SEHNR and CDR2 FQNEAQ (reference sequence). The CDR3 contains 12 residues. In DNA form, the CDR3 reads TGTGCCAGCAGCTTATGGACCGGGGAGCTGTTTTTT. It specifies CASSLWTGELFF.

The chain links TRBV19 to TRBJ2-2, with D perhaps being TRBD1 or TRBD2 (7 bases each). The CDR3 extends over 14 amino acids. Germline CDR1 reads LNHDA; CDR2 reads SQIVND (reference sequence). The ends were cut back, 10 bases at V and 0 bases at J, with 12 bases in the middle. The CDR3 region has the DNA TGTGCCACCAGGGGGGGCGCGAACACCGGGGAGCTGTTTTTT. It encodes CATRGGANTGELFF. The full variable domain, its missing parts supplied by reference TRBV19 and TRBJ2-2, is DGGITQSPKYLFRKEGQNVTLSCEQNLNHDAMYWYRQDPGQGLRLIYYSQIVNDFQKGDIAEGYSVSREKKESFPLTVTSAQKNPTAFYLCATRGGANTGELFFGEGSRLTVL.

The V and J genes are TRBV27 and TRBJ1-5; D is unclear. The germline gives CDR1 MNHEY, CDR2 SMNVEV (reference sequence). V was cut by 0 bases and J by 3 bases, with 9 bases left in between. There are 15 residues in the CDR3. CDR3 in DNA: TGTGCCAGCAGTTTATCCCACAGTACCAATCAGCCCCAGCATTTT. Translating gives CASSLSHSTNQPQHF.

This clone was found once. The gene calls are TRBV11-3 and TRBJ1-4; no clear D. The germline gives CDR1 SGHNT, CDR2 YENEEA. The CDR3 is 12 amino acids. Trimming left V 3 bases short and J 7 bases short, with 6 bases between. Written as DNA, the CDR3 is TGTGCCAGCAGCTTGACCGGTGAAAAACTGTTTTTT. Encoded protein: CASSLTGEKLFF.

The chain is built from TRBV29-1 and TRBJ1-2, with 7 bases that match TRBD1. Germline values: CDR1 SQVTM, CDR2 ANQGSEA. Unmatched junction bases numbered 8, after V lost 4 bases and J lost 6 bases. The CDR3 runs 13 residues. Here the CDR3 DNA reads TGCAGCGTTGCAGGGGGTACCCTCAATGGCTACACCTTC. As protein: CSVAGGTLNGYTF.

The CDR3 nucleotides are TGTGCCAGCAGCTCCGGACTAGCGGGCTTATACGAGCAGTACTTC. Amino acids: CASSSGLAGLYEQYF. The chain combines TRBV11-3 with TRBJ2-7, with 11 bases that match TRBD2. Germline values: CDR1 SGHNT, CDR2 YENEEA. The CDR3 is made up of 15 amino acids. Trimming removed 4 bases from V and 4 bases from J; junction bases left unmatched: 6.

The chain has TRBV5-1 and TRBJ2-1; D call uncertain. Trimming removed 3 bases from V and 8 bases from J, with 12 bases in between. Germline V CDR1 and CDR2: SGHRS, YFSETQ. This CDR3 has 13 amino acids. The DNA of the CDR3 is TGCGCCAGCAGCTCCCAACCCGGCGATGAGCAGTTCTTC. The encoded protein is CASSSQPGDEQFF.

V usage is TRBV19 and J usage is TRBJ2-4, with D perhaps TRBD2 (6 bases). This CDR3 has 14 residues. V was cut by 10 bases and J by 9 bases, with 22 bases left in between. CDR1 is LNHDA, CDR2 SQIVND, per germline (reference sequence). The CDR3 spells CATQNSPGRAIQYF. CDR3 coding DNA: TGTGCCACCCAGAATAGCCCCGGGAGAGCCATTCAGTACTTC.

This chain connects TRBV11-2 to TRBJ1-1, with 9 bases lining up with TRBD1. The CDR3 extends over 16 amino acids. Losses at the gene ends were 7 bases for V and 3 bases for J; bases not matched to a gene: 12. Germline CDR1 and CDR2: SGHAT and FQNNGV. The CDR3 nucleotides read TGTGCCAGCAAACCTCGGGGACAGGGATATGACACTGAAGCTTTCTTT. As protein: CASKPRGQGYDTEAFF.

This clone occurred a few times. The V gene is TRBV10-1, the J gene TRBJ1-1, with 9 bases that match TRBD1. V trimming: 6 bases; J trimming: 8 bases; junction bases outside the gene matches: 7. Germline V gives CDR1 WNHNN, CDR2 SYGVQD (reference sequence). The CDR3 is 13 amino acids. This CDR3 reads CASRGDRVGEAFF. The CDR3 nucleotides are TGCGCCAGCAGAGGGGACAGGGTGGGGGAAGCTTTCTTT.

The CDR3 region is CASSPYGTGNGNTIYF. CDR3 DNA: TGTGCCAGCAGCCCCTACGGGACAGGGAATGGAAACACCATATATTTT. The chain links TRBV5-4 to TRBJ1-3; 9 bases fit TRBD1. CDR3 size: 16 residues. J gave up 3 bases and V 4 bases, and 8 bases lay outside the gene matches. Germline CDR1 reads SGHNT; CDR2 reads YYREEE (reference sequence). Supplemented by reference TRBV5-4 and TRBJ1-3, the full variable domain reads ETGVTQSPTHLIKTRGQQVTLRCSSQSGHNTVSWYQQALGQGPQFIFQYYREEENGRGNFPPRFSGLQFPNYSSELNVNALELDDSALYLCASSPYGTGNGNTIYFGEGSWLTVV.

The rearrangement uses TRBV9 and TRBJ2-2, with 12 bases lining up with TRBD2. The CDR3 is made up of 16 amino acids. V was pared by 2 bases and J by 5 bases, with 4 bases of the junction left unmatched. CDR1 is SGDLS and CDR2 is YYNGEE in the germline V gene. As DNA, the CDR3 is TGTGCCAGCAGCGTCCTAGCGGGAGGGGAGACCGGGGAGCTGTTTTTT. Its protein product is CASSVLAGGETGELFF.

Concerning this clone: The junction shows a germline mismatch at one end, possibly a read error. The CDR3 DNA sequence: TGCGGCGTTGAGAGGGGAGTGGCTAGCGGAGAGACCCAGTACTTC. Translating gives CGVERGVASGETQYF. This sequence joins TRBV29-1 and TRBJ2-5; 7 bases are a match to TRBD2. Per the germline V gene, CDR1 is SQVTM and CDR2 is ANQGSEA. This CDR3 is built from 15 residues.

J is TRBJ1-1 and V is TRBV19; D not certain. Germline V CDR1 and CDR2: LNHDA, SQIVND (reference sequence). The CDR3 is made up of 13 amino acids. The V gene lost 3 bases and the J gene lost 1 base, with 6 bases spanning the gap. The CDR3 sequence is CASSIGRNTEAFF. The DNA of the CDR3 is TGTGCCAGTAGTATCGGGAGGAACACTGAAGCTTTCTTT.

The chain is built from TRBV11-3 and TRBJ2-5; D is ambiguous. The ends were cut back, 3 bases at V and 6 bases at J, with 5 bases in the middle. This CDR3 is built from 11 residues. Germline CDR1 is SGHNT and CDR2 is YENEEA. As DNA, the CDR3 is TGTGCCAGCAGCTTTCGGCAGACCCAGTACTTC. Amino acids: CASSFRQTQYF.

The chain is built from TRBV9 and TRBJ2-7, with D perhaps matching TRBD2 (6 bases). The CDR3 extends over 14 amino acids. Trimming removed 2 bases at V and 4 bases at J, with 13 bases between. The germline V gene encodes CDR1 SGDLS and CDR2 YYNGEE. The CDR3 protein is CASSVGTPPYEQYF. In nucleotides, the CDR3 is TGTGCCAGCAGCGTCGGGACTCCACCTTACGAGCAGTACTTC.

This rearrangement joins TRBV14 to TRBJ2-3; 7 nucleotides line up with TRBD2. Germline V gives CDR1 SGHDN, CDR2 FVKESK. The CDR3 loop spans 15 amino acids. Unmatched junction bases numbered 9, after V lost 5 bases and J lost 4 bases. The CDR3 coding sequence is TGTGCCAGCAGCGAAGTGGGAGGGCCCTCAGATACGCAGTATTTT. Protein sequence: CASSEVGGPSDTQYF. Full variable domain (rest looked up from reference TRBV14 and TRBJ2-3): EAGVTQFPSHSVIEKGQTVTLRCDPISGHDNLYWYRRVMGKEIKFLLHFVKESKQDESGMPNNRFLAERTGGTYSTLKVQPAELEDSGVYFCASSEVGGPSDTQYFGPGTRLTVL.